This TCR beta chain emerged from a study of CD8 T cells in Susac syndrome. Random hexamers primed reverse transcription of about 0.5 to 1 ug RNA. From the immunoSEQ multiplex PCR reads, TCRdb called clonotypes with MiXCR, one entry per CDR3 protein. The data contain 330,000 or so distinct CDR3 sequences, approximately 89% of them singletons. Sequenced: CD8+ T cells from PBMCs. The TCR was taken from a human donor with multiple sclerosis.

The CDR3 is CASSQGVGTPYTEAFF. The CDR3 nucleotides are TGCGCCAGCAGCCAAGGAGTCGGGACACCGTACACTGAAGCTTTCTTT. The chain couples TRBV4-3 to TRBJ1-1, with D perhaps matching TRBD1 (6 bases). The CDR3 spans 16 residues. Trimming shortened V by 1 base and J by 3 bases, and 15 bases separated the two germline ends. Looked up from germline, CDR1 is LGHNA and CDR2 is YSLEER.